This T cell receptor beta chain was recorded in a study of blood T cells in healthy people across ages. Primed by a sample-barcoded 5' primer and a J-beta primer mix, a second PCR proceeded for about 6 to 12 cycles. TCRdb itself ran the 5' RACE reads through MiXCR, one entry per CDR3 protein. The table includes more than 900,000 distinct CDR3 sequences, just under 30% detected once. The sample holds a few counts of this clonotype. This CDR3 region has 14 residues. Trimming removed 8 bases from V and 2 bases from J, with 15 bases in between. In addition, the sample was reused for a study of T cells of mothers and their children.

The sequencing sample was made of blood. This chain uses TRBV12-3 or TRBV12-4 with TRBJ1-2; D remains unclear. This TCR was recovered from a woman aged 40 to 50 in good health. The CDR3 DNA is TGTGCCAGCCATGGTAGGGAGCGGAACTATGGCTACACCTTC. It is translated as CASHGRERNYGYTF.